Below, 23 T cell receptor beta chains from the same sample are listed, as sequenced in a study of T-cell reconstitution after alpha-beta-depleted transplantation in children. The TCRbeta library incorporated unique molecular identifiers. In TCRdb, the PCR reads were re-called with MiXCR into one record per CDR3 protein. The sample lists around 580,000 distinct CDR3 sequences; more than 20% were seen once. The sequencing used PBMCs, mostly from graft donor cells, collected 360 days after TCRalphabeta/CD19-depleted stem cell transplant. The receptors originated from a boy younger than two who had a stem cell transplant for acute myeloid leukemia, so the T cells may come from the graft donor.

This sequence joins TRBV12-3 or TRBV12-4 and TRBJ1-2; 10 positions match TRBD1. The V segment lost 5 bases and the J segment 10 bases; nucleotides outside the gene matches: 7. This CDR3 spans 13 amino acids. The CDR3 DNA sequence: TGTGCCAGCAGTCCCTCGGGACAGGGGAACTACACCTTC. Translated, it gives CASSPSGQGNYTF.

V usage is TRBV7-2 and J usage is TRBJ2-3; D is unresolved. Per germline, CDR1 SGHTA and CDR2 FQGNSA. Deletions cut 0 bases from V and 0 bases from J, with 7 bases between. This CDR3 is built from 15 residues. CDR3 in DNA: TGTGCCAGCAGCTTAGCAGGGAAGAGCACAGATACGCAGTATTTT. Translated: CASSLAGKSTDTQYF.

The V gene is TRBV20-1, the J gene TRBJ1-1, with D hard to call. The CDR3 is 13 residues long. Germline lookup yields CDR1 DFQATT and CDR2 SNEGSKA (reference sequence). V lost 6 bases and J 0 bases, leaving 11 bases between the germline ends. The chain's CDR3 is CSAPGRVNTEAFF. CDR3 coding DNA: TGCAGTGCCCCCGGGAGGGTGAACACTGAAGCTTTCTTT.

The DNA for the CDR3 is TGTGCCAGCAGTTTTCGACAGGGAGCCTACGAGCAGTACGTC. Its protein product is CASSFRQGAYEQYV. The chain carries TRBV28 and TRBJ2-7; 7 nucleotides agree with TRBD1. The CDR3 covers 14 residues. The germline V gene has CDR1 MDHEN and CDR2 SYDVKM. V trimming: 3 bases; J trimming: 2 bases; junction bases outside the gene matches: 4.

This clonotype has only a few counts. The chain recombines TRBV12-5 with TRBJ2-3; D remains ambiguous. V lost 7 bases and J 4 bases, leaving 12 bases between the germline ends. Germline-derived CDR1 and CDR2 are LGHNT and FRNRAP. This CDR3 has 13 residues. CDR3: CASALTPPDTQYF. The DNA for the CDR3 is TGTGCTAGTGCCCTCACACCCCCAGATACGCAGTATTTT.

This chain links TRBV7-6 with TRBJ1-5, with 12 positions matching TRBD1. Germline V gives CDR1 SGHVS, CDR2 FNYEAQ. This CDR3 has 15 residues. Trimming cost V 5 bases and J 6 bases; bases outside gene matches: 5. The CDR3 region has the DNA TGTGCCAGCAGCCGGGGACAGGGGGCCGGTCAGCCCCAGCATTTT. It yields the protein CASSRGQGAGQPQHF.

This clonotype has only a few counts. CDR3 region: CASSLAGQSSYEQYF. The CDR3 DNA reads TGCGCCAGCAGCTTGGCCGGGCAGAGCTCCTACGAGCAGTACTTC. The chain couples TRBV5-1 to TRBJ2-7; no firm D call. V lost 0 bases, J lost 0 bases, and 10 bases lay in between. The CDR3 has 15 amino acids. Germline V gene sequence: CDR1 SGHRS, CDR2 YFSETQ.

V gene TRBV7-9 combines with J gene TRBJ2-3, with D unclear. Per germline, CDR1 SEHNR and CDR2 FQNEAQ (reference sequence). This CDR3 has 14 amino acids. V lost 5 bases to trimming and J lost 5 bases, with 14 bases between them. CDR3 region: CASSPVGFGDTQYF. Written as DNA, the CDR3 is TGTGCCAGCAGCCCAGTCGGGTTTGGAGATACGCAGTATTTT.

This sequence joins TRBV20-1 and TRBJ1-2; TRBD1 aligns across 9 bases. The CDR3 totals 12 residues. CDR1 is DFQATT, CDR2 SNEGSKA, per germline (reference sequence). With V trimmed by 5 bases and J by 8 bases, 6 bases remained unmatched. CDR3 DNA sequence: TGCAGTGCTGTACAGGGGGCGGGGGGCTACACCTTC. Translating it yields CSAVQGAGGYTF.

Worth noting for this clonotype: This may stem from a read error, because a much larger clone lies one nucleotide away. The CDR3 DNA reads TGTGCCAGCATCTTAGCGCCGCTCTCTAGCGGGGTCCAAGATACGCAGTATTTT. This codes for CASILAPLSSGVQDTQYF. The J gene is TRBJ2-3, the V gene TRBV7-2; TRBD2 matches at 9 bases. The germline CDR1 and CDR2 sequences are SGHTA and FQGNSA. CDR3 length equals 18 residues.

This clonotype was detected a few times. This chain connects TRBV5-1 to TRBJ2-5, with D unclear. The germline gives CDR1 SGHRS, CDR2 YFSETQ. The CDR3 has 14 amino acids. The V end lost 0 bases, the J end lost 7 bases, and 13 bases lay between the germline ends. The chain's CDR3 is CASSLEAADGTQYF. For the CDR3, the DNA is TGCGCCAGCAGCTTGGAGGCGGCGGACGGGACCCAGTACTTC.

In its sample, this clonotype was seen a few times. CDR3 sequence reads: CASSPSPTGGIRNEQFF. The CDR3 DNA follows: TGTGCCAGCTCACCTAGCCCGACAGGGGGCATCAGGAATGAGCAGTTCTTC. V and J are TRBV18 and TRBJ2-1, with 10 bases that match TRBD1. This CDR3 spans 17 amino acids. Unmatched junction bases numbered 12, after V lost 3 bases and J lost 7 bases. Germline lookup yields CDR1 KGHSH and CDR2 LQKENI.

The chain carries TRBV7-8 and TRBJ2-7; TRBD2 is a possible D gene (6 bases). This CDR3 spans 14 amino acids. CDR1 is SGHVS and CDR2 is FQNEAQ in the germline V gene. Trimming took 5 bases from V and 4 from J, leaving 15 bases between them. CDR3 DNA: TGTGCCAGCAGCGGGGGGAGCGTAGCGTACGAGCAGTACGTC. It yields the protein CASSGGSVAYEQYV.

This chain joins TRBV12-5 and TRBJ2-5, with TRBD2 matching 11 bases. The CDR3 is 17 amino acids. V lost 4 bases to trimming and J lost 1 base; unmatched junction nucleotides: 8. CDR1 and CDR2 from the germline V gene are LGHNT and FRNRAP. The CDR3 region is CASGSEIAGGRQETQYF. In nucleotides, the CDR3 is TGTGCTAGTGGTTCCGAAATAGCGGGGGGGCGCCAAGAGACCCAGTACTTC.

The gene calls are TRBV3-1 and TRBJ2-1; TRBD2 agrees at 7 bases. V shed 5 bases, J shed 7 bases, and the junction held 8 bases outside the gene matches. Germline V gene sequence: CDR1 LGHDT, CDR2 YNNKEL (reference sequence). The CDR3 length is 14 residues. This CDR3 is CASSIPGRENEQFF. DNA of the CDR3: TGTGCCAGCAGCATCCCGGGGCGGGAGAATGAGCAGTTCTTC.

This clonotype has ten or more counts. The V call is TRBV4-2, the J call TRBJ2-2; D is unresolved. Trimming removed 2 bases from V and 2 bases from J, with 21 bases in between. The germline gives CDR1 LGHNA, CDR2 YNFKEQ. This CDR3 has 19 amino acids. The CDR3 DNA sequence: TGTGCCAGCAGCCAACACCCCATTAACATCCTTTTCAACACCGGGGAGCTGTTTTTT. Translated, it gives CASSQHPINILFNTGELFF.

Ten or more counts support this clonotype. V usage is TRBV12-3 or TRBV12-4 and J usage is TRBJ1-1, with D hard to call. Trimming cost V 2 bases and J 1 base, with 5 bases left between them. The CDR3 runs 13 residues. The chain's CDR3 is CASSLSPNTEAFF. As DNA, the CDR3 is TGTGCCAGCAGTTTAAGTCCGAACACTGAAGCTTTCTTT.

This clonotype was observed at least ten times. The chain recombines TRBV28 with TRBJ1-3; D unclear. Trimming left V 4 bases short and J 0 bases short, with 7 bases between. CDR1 MDHEN and CDR2 SYDVKM come from the germline V gene. The CDR3 sequence is 14 residues long. The CDR3 DNA follows: TGTGCCAGCAGTTCCCCCAGCTCTGGAAACACCATATATTTT. Translated, it gives CASSSPSSGNTIYF. Full variable domain (outside the CDR3, taken from reference TRBV28 and TRBJ1-3): DVKVTQSSRYLVKRTGEKVFLECVQDMDHENMFWYRQDPGLGLRLIYFSYDVKMKEKGDIPEGYSVSREKKERFSLILESASTNQTSMYLCASSSPSSGNTIYFGEGSWLTVV.

Ten or more counts support this clonotype. The V gene is TRBV7-2, the J gene TRBJ2-1; a weak D match, TRBD1 (5 bases). V gave up 5 bases and J gave up 2 bases, with 13 bases separating them. Germline loops: CDR1 SGHTA, CDR2 FQGNSA. The CDR3 consists of 15 residues. DNA for the CDR3: TGTGCCAGCAGCCTAGGGGAATGGCCCTACAATGAGCAGTTCTTC. Its protein is CASSLGEWPYNEQFF.

The chain carries TRBV10-3 and TRBJ1-1; a possible D gene is TRBD1 (6 bases). This CDR3 has 14 residues. CDR1 ENHRY and CDR2 SYGVKD come from the germline V gene. V was pared by 10 bases and J by 0 bases, with 15 bases between. This CDR3 is CATRGQELNTEAFF. The DNA for the CDR3 is TGTGCCACGCGGGGGCAGGAATTGAACACTGAAGCTTTCTTT.

This clonotype showed up many times. The V and J genes are TRBV7-2 and TRBJ1-1, with a tentative D call TRBD1 (5 bases). Trimming removed 3 bases from V and 9 bases from J, with 11 bases in between. The CDR3 is 12 amino acids. Germline assignment: CDR1 SGHTA and CDR2 FQGNSA. The CDR3 nucleotides are TGTGCCAGCAGCTTTCCGAGGGGACAAGCTTTCTTT. Protein product: CASSFPRGQAFF.

CDR3 residues: CASSHGTDEYGYTF. CDR3 nucleotide sequence: TGTGCCAGCAGTCACGGGACAGACGAATATGGCTACACCTTC. The V gene is TRBV12-3 or TRBV12-4, the J gene TRBJ1-2; 7 bases line up with TRBD1. The CDR3 is made up of 14 amino acids. The trim removed 5 bases at V and 5 bases at J, leaving 8 bases unmatched.

This clonotype showed up just a few times. V gene TRBV12-5 combines with J gene TRBJ2-2, with D perhaps assigned TRBD1 or TRBD2 (5 bases each). The CDR3 is 12 residues long. V was shortened by 6 bases and J by 6 bases, with 8 bases between the two germline ends. The germline gives CDR1 LGHNT, CDR2 FRNRAP. CDR3 residues: CASGWGPGELFF. CDR3 coding DNA: TGTGCTAGTGGGTGGGGACCCGGGGAGCTGTTTTTT.